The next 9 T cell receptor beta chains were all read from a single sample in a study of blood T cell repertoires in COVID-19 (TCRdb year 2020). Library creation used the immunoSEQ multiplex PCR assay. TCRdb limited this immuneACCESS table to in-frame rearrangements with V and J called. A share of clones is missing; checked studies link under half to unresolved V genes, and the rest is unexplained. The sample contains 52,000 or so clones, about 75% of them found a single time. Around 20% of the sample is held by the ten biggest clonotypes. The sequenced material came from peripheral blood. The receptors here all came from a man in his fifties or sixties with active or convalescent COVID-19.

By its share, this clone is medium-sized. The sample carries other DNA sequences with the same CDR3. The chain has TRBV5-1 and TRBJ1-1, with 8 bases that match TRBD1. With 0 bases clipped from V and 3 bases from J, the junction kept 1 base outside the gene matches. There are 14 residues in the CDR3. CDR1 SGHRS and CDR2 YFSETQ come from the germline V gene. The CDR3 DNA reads TGCGCCAGCAGCTTGGCAGGGGGCTACACTGAAGCTTTCTTT. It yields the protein CASSLAGGYTEAFF.

CDR3 sequence: CASSQEREQYF. DNA for the CDR3: TGTGCCAGCAGCCAGGAGAGAGAGCAGTACTTC. V and J are TRBV3-1 (or the pseudogene TRBV3-2) and TRBJ2-7, with D unclear. The V gene lost 3 bases and the J gene lost 7 bases, with 7 bases spanning the gap. The germline V gene has CDR1 LGHDT and CDR2 YNNKEL (reference sequence). The length of the CDR3 is 11 residues.

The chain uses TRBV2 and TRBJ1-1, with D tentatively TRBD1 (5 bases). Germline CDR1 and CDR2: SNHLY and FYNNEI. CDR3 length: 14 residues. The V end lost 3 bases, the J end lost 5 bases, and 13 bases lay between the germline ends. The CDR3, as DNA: TGTGCCAGCAGTGAGGTGCGGGGGATTACTGAAGCTTTCTTT. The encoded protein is CASSEVRGITEAFF.

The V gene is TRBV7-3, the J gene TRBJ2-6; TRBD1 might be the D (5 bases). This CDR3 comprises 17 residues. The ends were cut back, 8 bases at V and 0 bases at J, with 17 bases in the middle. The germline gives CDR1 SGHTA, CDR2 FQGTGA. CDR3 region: CASQRGRALSGANVLTF. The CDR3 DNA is TGTGCCAGCCAAAGGGGCAGGGCCCTCTCTGGGGCCAACGTCCTGACTTTC.

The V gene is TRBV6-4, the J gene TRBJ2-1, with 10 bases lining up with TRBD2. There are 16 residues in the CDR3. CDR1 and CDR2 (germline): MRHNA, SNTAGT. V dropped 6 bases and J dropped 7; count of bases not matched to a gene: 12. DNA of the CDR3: TGTGCCAGCAGCCAAGAGCTAGCGGGAGCCCAGAATGAGCAGTTCTTC. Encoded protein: CASSQELAGAQNEQFF.

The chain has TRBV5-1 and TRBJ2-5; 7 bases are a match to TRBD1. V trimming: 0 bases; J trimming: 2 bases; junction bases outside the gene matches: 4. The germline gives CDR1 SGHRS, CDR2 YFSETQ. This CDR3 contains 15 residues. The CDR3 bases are TGCGCCAGCAGCTTGGCACCGGGACAGCAAGAGACCCAGTACTTC. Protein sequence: CASSLAPGQQETQYF. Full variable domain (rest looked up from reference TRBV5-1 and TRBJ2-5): KAGVTQTPRYLIKTRGQQVTLSCSPISGHRSVSWYQQTPGQGLQFLFEYFSETQRNKGNFPGRFSGRQFSNSRSEMNVSTLELGDSALYLCASSLAPGQQETQYFGPGTRLLVL.

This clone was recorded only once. The CDR3 sequence: CASSPTGEQPQHF. The CDR3 nucleotides read TGTGCCAGCTCCCCCACGGGGGAACAGCCCCAGCATTTT. This chain links TRBV18 with TRBJ1-5, with D maybe TRBD1 (5 bases). This CDR3 contains 13 residues. The ends were cut back, 6 bases at V and 7 bases at J, with 13 bases in the middle. Germline V gives CDR1 KGHSH, CDR2 LQKENI. Full variable domain (rest looked up from reference TRBV18 and TRBJ1-5): NAGVMQNPRHLVRRRGQEARLRCSPMKGHSHVYWYRQLPEEGLKFMVYLQKENIIDESGMPKERFSAEFPKEGPSILRIQQVVRGDSAAYFCASSPTGEQPQHFGDGTRLSIL.

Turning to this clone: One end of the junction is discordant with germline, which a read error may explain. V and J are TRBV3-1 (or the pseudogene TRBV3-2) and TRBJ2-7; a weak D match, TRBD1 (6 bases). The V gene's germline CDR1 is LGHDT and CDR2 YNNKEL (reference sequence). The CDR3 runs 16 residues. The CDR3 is CANSQADRKISYEQYF. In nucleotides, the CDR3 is TGTGCCAACAGCCAGGCGGACAGAAAAATCTCCTACGAGCAGTACTTC.

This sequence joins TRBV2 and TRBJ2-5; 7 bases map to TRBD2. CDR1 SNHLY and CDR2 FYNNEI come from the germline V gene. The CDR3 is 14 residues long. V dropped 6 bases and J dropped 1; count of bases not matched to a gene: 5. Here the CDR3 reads CASRVAGFQETQYF. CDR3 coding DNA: TGTGCCAGCAGGGTAGCGGGTTTCCAAGAGACCCAGTACTTC. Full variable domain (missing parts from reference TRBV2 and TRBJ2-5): EPEVTQTPSHQVTQMGQEVILRCVPISNHLYFYWYRQILGQKVEFLVSFYNNEISEKSEIFDDQFSVERPDGSNFTLKIRSTKLEDSAMYFCASRVAGFQETQYFGPGTRLLVL.